Presented here are 30 T cell receptor beta chains from one specimen sequenced in a study of a mutant IDH1 vaccine in newly diagnosed glioma (dated by TCRdb to about 2021). The library relied on the immunoSEQ multiplex PCR assay. In TCRdb, the immuneACCESS table is reduced to in-frame sequences with V and J assigned. These tables do not hold every clone; where another copy was compared, an unresolved V gene accounts for under half, and the others remain unexplained. The sample profile shows tens of thousands of clones; approximately 85% of them were found once. Clones ranked in the top ten supply 2% to 2.5% of the sample. These receptors' antigens are unknown. Interpreted using the paper, the time point label stands for: week 23, last vaccination. Every vaccine dose consisted of 300 ug of a 20-mer mutant IDH1 peptide in Montanide, administered subcutaneously together with topical imiquimod. Sample: PBMCs, taken from a glioma patient whose treatment included an IDH1 peptide vaccine. The origin of the receptors is a man aged 25-45 years with glioma. Some clones in this sample may be carry-over from other donors' samples.

The rearrangement uses TRBV20-1 and TRBJ1-3, with a weak D call TRBD1 (5 bases). The CDR3 runs 11 residues. The germline V and J ends were trimmed by 6 bases and 7 bases, with 10 bases remaining between them. Germline CDR1 and CDR2: DFQATT and SNEGSKA (reference sequence). The CDR3 nucleotides read TGCAGTGCGGAGGGGTGGAACACCATATATTTT. Encoded protein: CSAEGWNTIYF.

The chain carries TRBV6-6 and TRBJ1-1; TRBD1 aligns across 8 bases. The CDR3 spans 14 residues. V dropped 2 bases and J dropped 7; count of bases not matched to a gene: 6. Germline values: CDR1 MNHNY, CDR2 SVGAGI (reference sequence). The chain's CDR3 is CASSYRQGAFEAFF. DNA for the CDR3: TGTGCCAGCAGTTACCGGCAGGGGGCCTTTGAAGCTTTCTTT.

The J gene is TRBJ2-7, the V gene TRBV4-3; D is unresolved. Trimming took 2 bases from V and 1 from J, leaving 12 bases between them. CDR3 length: 15 amino acids. The germline gives CDR1 LGHNA, CDR2 YSLEER. CDR3 sequence (DNA): TGCGCCAGCAGCCAAAATCGGCACCCTTCCTACGAGCAGTACTTC. The encoded protein is CASSQNRHPSYEQYF.

The genes are TRBV4-1 and TRBJ1-4; D perhaps matches TRBD1 (5 bases). The CDR3 consists of 16 residues. Germline CDR1 reads MGHRA; CDR2 reads YSYEKL. V lost 1 base and J lost 5, with 14 bases in between. The CDR3 coding sequence is TGCGCCAGCAGCCAAGCGGGAGGGCCAGGGAATGAAAAACTGTTTTTT. It translates to CASSQAGGPGNEKLFF.

V gene TRBV5-4 combines with J gene TRBJ1-2, with TRBD1 matching 8 bases. CDR1 SGHNT and CDR2 YYREEE come from the germline V gene (reference sequence). The CDR3 sequence is 15 residues long. J was trimmed by 8 bases and V by 3 bases; bases with no gene match: 12. The CDR3 DNA sequence: TGTGCCAGCAGCTCCAAAACAGGGGGAGGATACGGCTACACCTTC. Protein sequence: CASSSKTGGGYGYTF.

This clone is a singleton in its sample. The V call is TRBV30, the J call TRBJ1-5; 10 bases are shared with TRBD1. This CDR3 spans 15 amino acids. V lost 3 bases to trimming and J lost 5 bases; unmatched junction nucleotides: 7. Germline assignment: CDR1 GTSNPN and CDR2 SVGIG (reference sequence). CDR3 loop: CAWRSAGTGDQPQHF. The CDR3, as DNA: TGTGCCTGGAGGAGTGCCGGGACAGGGGATCAGCCCCAGCATTTT.

J is TRBJ2-5 and V is TRBV11-2; 8 bases line up with TRBD2. Per the germline V gene, CDR1 is SGHAT and CDR2 is FQNNGV. The CDR3 runs to 16 residues. The J segment lost 3 bases and the V segment lost 5 bases, leaving 11 bases of the junction unmatched. The CDR3 here is CASSQKAGELKETQYF. Here the CDR3 DNA reads TGTGCCAGCAGCCAGAAAGCGGGGGAGCTGAAAGAGACCCAGTACTTC.

This sequence joins TRBV28 and TRBJ1-2; a weak D match, TRBD1 (5 bases). V lost 3 bases and J 8 bases, leaving 13 bases between the germline ends. Germline V gene data show CDR1 as MDHEN and CDR2 as SYDVKM. The CDR3 runs to 13 residues. This CDR3 is CASSFQGRFGYTF. The CDR3 nucleotides are TGTGCCAGCAGTTTCCAGGGTAGGTTCGGCTACACCTTC.

The chain uses TRBV7-2 and TRBJ1-1; 8 bases are a match to TRBD1. Germline loops: CDR1 SGHTA, CDR2 FQGNSA. This CDR3 spans 15 amino acids. V trimming: 4 bases; J trimming: 5 bases; junction bases outside the gene matches: 9. CDR3: CASSSRGRVETEAFF. As DNA, the CDR3 is TGTGCCAGCAGCTCCAGGGGGCGGGTCGAGACTGAAGCTTTCTTT.

V gene TRBV10-3 combines with J gene TRBJ2-1; 11 bases agree with TRBD2. V shed 7 bases and J 4 bases; nucleotides not matched to a gene: 9. The CDR3 extends over 16 amino acids. The V gene's germline CDR1 is ENHRY and CDR2 SYGVKD. For the CDR3, the DNA is TGTGCCATCACTACCTCGACTAGCGGGACTTACAATGAGCAGTTCTTC. Encoded protein: CAITTSTSGTYNEQFF.

This sequence joins TRBV7-2 and TRBJ1-2; D is possibly TRBD1 (5 bases). CDR1 is SGHTA and CDR2 is FQGNSA in the germline V gene. The CDR3 contains 16 residues. The germline V and J ends were trimmed by 5 bases and 4 bases, with 20 bases remaining between them. The CDR3 bases are TGTGCCAGCAGCCCGGGGGGGAACTTCAAAGGCTATGGCTACACCTTC. Protein product: CASSPGGNFKGYGYTF.

This rearrangement joins TRBV5-1 to TRBJ1-1, with D perhaps TRBD1 (6 bases). CDR1 and CDR2 (germline): SGHRS, YFSETQ. The CDR3 covers 16 residues. With 3 bases removed from V and 0 bases from J, the gap between germline ends came to 15 bases. The CDR3 reads CASSSPGHLMNTEAFF. For the CDR3, the DNA is TGCGCCAGCAGCTCCCCGGGACATTTGATGAACACTGAAGCTTTCTTT.

The chain recombines TRBV7-9 with TRBJ1-4, with D possibly being TRBD1 (6 bases). The CDR3 length is 15 residues. CDR1 is SEHNR and CDR2 is FQNEAQ in the germline V gene (reference sequence). Trimming took off 4 bases at V and 5 bases at J, with 14 bases between the two ends. The CDR3 coding sequence is TGTGCCAGCAGCTCCCTACAGGGTTCGAATGAAAAACTGTTTTTT. This sequence encodes CASSSLQGSNEKLFF.

The genes are TRBV5-6 and TRBJ2-7, with TRBD2 matching 8 bases. The CDR3 is made up of 14 amino acids. V was pared by 5 bases and J by 7 bases, with 11 bases of the junction left unmatched. Germline V gene data show CDR1 as SGHDT and CDR2 as YYEEEE. CDR3 nucleotides: TGTGCCAGCAGGTCAGCGGGAGATAAAGAGGAGCAGTACTTC. It specifies CASRSAGDKEEQYF.

This rearrangement joins TRBV6-4 to TRBJ2-2; possible D gene TRBD1, 7 bases. CDR3 length: 14 residues. The germline V and J ends were trimmed by 6 bases and 3 bases, with 11 bases remaining between them. Per germline, CDR1 MRHNA and CDR2 SNTAGT. The CDR3 nucleotides are TGTGCCAGCAGCGTCAGGGGGGACACCGGGGAGCTGTTTTTT. As protein: CASSVRGDTGELFF.

In its sample, this clone was seen a few times. The rearrangement links TRBV29-1 to TRBJ2-7, with D possibly being TRBD2 (6 bases). Per germline, CDR1 SQVTM and CDR2 ANQGSEA. The CDR3 runs to 12 residues. The V and J ends lost 4 bases and 5 bases respectively, with 12 bases between them. The CDR3 coding sequence is TGCAGCGTTGGCCTAGCGTCCGACGAGCAGTACTTC. Amino acids: CSVGLASDEQYF.

The chain links TRBV6-6 to TRBJ2-4; D not resolved. The germline CDR1 and CDR2 sequences are MNHNY and SVGAGI (reference sequence). The V and J ends lost 2 bases and 3 bases respectively, with 2 bases between them. The CDR3 is 12 residues long. For the CDR3, the DNA is TGTGCCAGCAGTTACGACAAAAACATTCAGTACTTC. It is translated as CASSYDKNIQYF.

This sequence joins TRBV7-8 and TRBJ1-3; D perhaps matches TRBD1 (6 bases). There are 16 residues in the CDR3. Germline V gene lookup returns CDR1 SGHVS and CDR2 FQNEAQ. Trimming shortened V by 3 bases and J by 4 bases, and 16 bases separated the two germline ends. The CDR3 loop reads CASSLSSGAAGNTIYF. In nucleotides, the CDR3 is TGTGCCAGCAGCTTGTCGTCGGGGGCGGCAGGAAACACCATATATTTT. Full variable domain (missing parts from reference TRBV7-8 and TRBJ1-3): GAGVSQSPRYKVAKRGQDVALRCDPISGHVSLFWYQQALGQGPEFLTYFQNEAQLDKSGLPSDRFFAERPEGSVSTLKIQRTQQEDSAVYLCASSLSSGAAGNTIYFGEGSWLTVV.

The chain joins TRBV19 to TRBJ2-7, with 12 bases matching TRBD2. CDR1 and CDR2 from the germline V gene are LNHDA and SQIVND (reference sequence). The CDR3 is made up of 15 amino acids. With V trimmed by 6 bases and J by 5 bases, 8 bases remained unmatched. The CDR3 nucleotides are TGTGCCAGTAGGAACCTAGCGGGAGGGCCCAACGAGCAGTACTTC. Translation gives CASRNLAGGPNEQYF.

The chain uses TRBV10-3 and TRBJ2-5, with 8 positions matching TRBD1. The junction had 2 bases not matched to a gene; V was cut back by 3 bases and J by 2 bases. This CDR3 has 14 amino acids. Germline V gene lookup returns CDR1 ENHRY and CDR2 SYGVKD. CDR3 amino acids: CAISEQGGQETQYF. As DNA, the CDR3 is TGTGCCATCAGTGAACAGGGGGGTCAAGAGACCCAGTACTTC.

A single count supports this clone. This chain uses TRBV29-1 with TRBJ1-4; possibly TRBD1 for D (5 bases). Between the trimmed V and J ends, which lost 5 bases and 0 bases, there was a span of 7 bases. Germline loops: CDR1 SQVTM, CDR2 ANQGSEA. The CDR3 covers 13 residues. The CDR3 region has the DNA TGCAGCGTTAGGGGCCCAACTAATGAAAAACTGTTTTTT. Translated, it gives CSVRGPTNEKLFF.

The gene calls are TRBV11-2 and TRBJ1-1; no reliable D call. Germline V lookup: CDR1 SGHAT, CDR2 FQNNGV. The V end lost 6 bases, the J end lost 1 base, and 12 bases lay between the germline ends. This CDR3 has 14 amino acids. In DNA form, the CDR3 reads TGTGCCAGCAGGCCGGGGAGACCGAACACTGAAGCTTTCTTT. It specifies CASRPGRPNTEAFF. Variable domain in full (rest from reference TRBV11-2 and TRBJ1-1): EAGVAQSPRYKIIEKRQSVAFWCNPISGHATLYWYQQILGQGPKLLIQFQNNGVVDDSQLPKDRFSAERLKGVDSTLKIQPAKLEDSAVYLCASRPGRPNTEAFFGQGTRLTVV.

The chain couples TRBV9 to TRBJ2-1; 7 bases match TRBD1. J lost 8 bases, V lost 6 bases, and 14 bases had no gene match. The V gene's germline CDR1 is SGDLS and CDR2 YYNGEE. CDR3 length: 15 residues. The chain's CDR3 is CASNQLGQVAHEQFF. The CDR3 nucleotides read TGTGCCAGCAACCAACTTGGACAGGTGGCCCATGAGCAGTTCTTC.

The V gene is TRBV30, the J gene TRBJ2-1, with 7 bases aligning to TRBD2. Per germline, CDR1 GTSNPN and CDR2 SVGIG (reference sequence). CDR3 length: 14 residues. The CDR3, as DNA: TGTGCTGATGATGGCGGGAGCTCCTACAATGAGCAGTTCTTC. Encoded protein: CADDGGSSYNEQFF. Filled out from reference TRBV30 and TRBJ2-1, the complete variable domain reads SQTIHQWPATLVQPVGSPLSLECTVEGTSNPNLYWYRQAAGRGLQLLFYSVGIGQISSEVPQNLSASRPQDRQFILSSKKLLLSDSGFYLCADDGGSSYNEQFFGPGTRLTVL.

This sequence joins TRBV11-2 and TRBJ1-2, with no clear D. V lost 2 bases and J lost 9, with 13 bases in between. The CDR3 is 13 residues long. The germline V gene has CDR1 SGHAT and CDR2 FQNNGV. The CDR3 sequence is CASSLRRASSYTF. The DNA of the CDR3 is TGTGCCAGCAGCTTAAGACGGGCCTCGAGCTACACCTTC.

The J gene is TRBJ1-5, the V gene TRBV30; 7 bases match TRBD1. Germline V gene data show CDR1 as GTSNPN and CDR2 as SVGIG (reference sequence). J lost 4 bases, V lost 3 bases, and 6 bases had no gene match. The CDR3 spans 14 residues. The CDR3 reads CAWSLGQLNQPQHF. The CDR3 region has the DNA TGTGCCTGGAGCCTGGGACAGTTAAATCAGCCCCAGCATTTT.

The genes are TRBV28 and TRBJ2-7; 9 positions agree with TRBD1. The CDR3 is made up of 14 amino acids. Germline CDR1 and CDR2: MDHEN and SYDVKM. J lost 3 bases, V lost 3 bases, and 3 bases had no gene match. In DNA, the CDR3 is TGTGCCAGCAGTTTGGGGACAGGGTACTACGAGCAGTACTTC. This translates into CASSLGTGYYEQYF.

This clone is a singleton in its sample. The chain couples TRBV18 to TRBJ1-5, with a weak D call TRBD1 (5 bases). Looked up from germline, CDR1 is KGHSH and CDR2 is LQKENI. The CDR3 has 18 residues. Deletions cut 2 bases from V and 2 bases from J, with 19 bases between. CDR3 protein: CASSPGGLTRYGNQPQHF. In DNA form, the CDR3 reads TGTGCCAGCTCACCAGGGGGTCTAACCAGATACGGCAATCAGCCCCAGCATTTT.

This sequence joins TRBV28 and TRBJ2-2, with a possible D match to TRBD1 (5 bases). The V gene lost 1 base and the J gene lost 1 base, with 13 bases spanning the gap. The CDR3 extends over 17 amino acids. Germline V gives CDR1 MDHEN, CDR2 SYDVKM. The CDR3, as DNA: TGTGCCAGCAGTTTATCGTTTTTTGACAGGAACACCGGGGAGCTGTTTTTT. Amino acids: CASSLSFFDRNTGELFF.

The rearrangement uses TRBV2 and TRBJ1-4; maybe TRBD1 (6 bases). Trimming stripped 5 bases from V and 13 bases from J, with 11 bases between. The CDR3 is 11 amino acids. Looked up from germline, CDR1 is SNHLY and CDR2 is FYNNEI. The CDR3 is CASSPRTALFF. CDR3 in DNA: TGTGCCAGCAGTCCTCGGACAGCACTGTTTTTT.